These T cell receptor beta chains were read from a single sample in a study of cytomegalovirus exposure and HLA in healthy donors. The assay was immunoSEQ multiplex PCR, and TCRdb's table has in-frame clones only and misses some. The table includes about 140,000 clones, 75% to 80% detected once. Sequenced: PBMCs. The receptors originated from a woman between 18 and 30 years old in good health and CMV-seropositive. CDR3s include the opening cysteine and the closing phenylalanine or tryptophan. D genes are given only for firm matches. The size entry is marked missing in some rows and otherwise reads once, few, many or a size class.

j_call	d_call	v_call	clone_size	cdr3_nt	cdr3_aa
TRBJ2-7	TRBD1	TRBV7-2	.	TGTGCCAGCAGTCACGGGACAGGGGCCTACGAGCAGTACTTC	CASSHGTGAYEQYF
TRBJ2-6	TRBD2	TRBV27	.	TGTGCCAGCAGCCTAACCGCTAGCGGGGTTAGCTCTGGGGCCAACGTCCTGACTTTC	CASSLTASGVSSGANVLTF
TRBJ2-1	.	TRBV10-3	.	TGTGCCATCAGTGAATCAACGAGGACAGTAAACTACAATGAGCAGTTCTTC	CAISESTRTVNYNEQFF
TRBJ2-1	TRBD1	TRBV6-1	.	TGTGCCAGCAGTGTACCGACAGGGGTCGAGCAGTTCTTC	CASSVPTGVEQFF
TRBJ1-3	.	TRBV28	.	TGTGCCAGCAGGGGAGGGGGGGCGCGTGGAAACACCATATATTTT	CASRGGGARGNTIYF
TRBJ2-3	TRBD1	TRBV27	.	TGTGCCAGCAGTTGGGGGGACAGGGGCACAGATACGCAGTATTTT	CASSWGDRGTDTQYF
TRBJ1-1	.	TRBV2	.	TGTGCCAGCACGGGGAGGATGGGCACTGAAGCTTTCTTT	CASTGRMGTEAFF
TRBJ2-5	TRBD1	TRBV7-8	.	TGTGCCAGCAGCGCAGACAGGGTCCAAGAGACCCAGTACTTC	CASSADRVQETQYF
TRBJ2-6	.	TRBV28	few	TGTGCCAGCAGTTCCCAAACCCAGGGGTTGAACGTCCTGACTTTC	CASSSQTQGLNVLTF
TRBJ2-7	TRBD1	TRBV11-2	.	TGTGCCAGCAGCTCTAGGGGGCGGGCCCCCGAGCAGTACTTC	CASSSRGRAPEQYF
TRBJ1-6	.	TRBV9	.	TGTGCCAGCAGCGTAACATTTAACTCACCCCTCCACTTT	CASSVTFNSPLHF
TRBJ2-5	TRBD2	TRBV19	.	TGTGCCAGTAGTATCGGGGGGGCCTGGGAGACCCAGTACTTC	CASSIGGAWETQYF
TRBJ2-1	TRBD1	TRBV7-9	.	TGTGCCAGCAGCTCTAGTCGGGGGACAGGGGACAATGAGCAGTTCTTC	CASSSSRGTGDNEQFF
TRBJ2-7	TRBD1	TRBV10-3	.	TGTGCCATCAGCAGGGACAGGCCCGGCGGCTACGAGCAGTACTTC	CAISRDRPGGYEQYF
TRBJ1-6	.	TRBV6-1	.	TGTGCCAGCAGTGAAGCGGGGAGACGGGATTCACCCCTCCACTTT	CASSEAGRRDSPLHF
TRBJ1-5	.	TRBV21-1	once	TGTGCCAGCAGCAGAGGGCAGTCCGGGGTAGACAATCAGCCCCAGCATTTT	CASSRGQSGVDNQPQHF
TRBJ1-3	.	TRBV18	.	TGTGCCAGCTCACCAAATTCCCCTCCGGACACCATATATTTT	CASSPNSPPDTIYF
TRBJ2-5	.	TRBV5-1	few	TGCGCCAGCAGCTTGGACGGTCACCAAGAGACCCAGTACTTC	CASSLDGHQETQYF
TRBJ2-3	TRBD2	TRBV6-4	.	TGTGCCAGCAGTGTTGCGGGGGGGGGCACAGATACGCAGTATTTT	CASSVAGGGTDTQYF
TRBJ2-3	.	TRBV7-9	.	TGTGCCAGCAGCCCCGGGGAATGGTCCACAGATACGCAGTATTTT	CASSPGEWSTDTQYF
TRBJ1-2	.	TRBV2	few	TGTGCCAGCAGTGATCGCCGGGGGGCGGATGGCTACACCTTC	CASSDRRGADGYTF
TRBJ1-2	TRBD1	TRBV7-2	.	TGTGCCAGCAGCTCACATGGACAGGGGGCTGGCTACACCTTC	CASSSHGQGAGYTF
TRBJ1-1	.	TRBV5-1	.	TGCGCCAGCAGCTTGAATGGACAGAACACTGAAGCTTTCTTT	CASSLNGQNTEAFF
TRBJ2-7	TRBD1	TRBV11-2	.	TGTGCCAGCAGCCTTCCCCGATACAGGGGACGGGACGAGCAGTACTTC	CASSLPRYRGRDEQYF
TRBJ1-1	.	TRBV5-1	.	TGCGCCAGCAGCTTCGGGACGCCCGGGAGCACTGAAGCTTTCTTT	CASSFGTPGSTEAFF
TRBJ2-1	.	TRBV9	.	TGTGCCAGCAGCGATAGGCCGGGAGCTCCTGAGCAGTTCTTC	CASSDRPGAPEQFF
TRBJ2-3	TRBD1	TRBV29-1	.	TGCAGCGTTGAAGTGGGGACAGGGCATGTAGATACGCAGTATTTT	CSVEVGTGHVDTQYF
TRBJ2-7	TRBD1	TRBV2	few	TGTGCCAGCAGTGAAGCGCAGTGGGACAGTTCCTACGAGCAGTACTTC	CASSEAQWDSSYEQYF
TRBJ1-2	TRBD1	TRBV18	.	TGTGCCAGCTCACTTGACAGGGGGAAGAACTATGGCTACACCTTC	CASSLDRGKNYGYTF
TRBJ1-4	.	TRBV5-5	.	TGTGCCAGCAGCTTGGGGCAGGGGTGGTCCCATAATGAAAAACTGTTTTTT	CASSLGQGWSHNEKLFF
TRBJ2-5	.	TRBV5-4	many	TGTGCCAGCAGCCCCCGGACAGCCGCTCAAGAGACCCAGTACTTC	CASSPRTAAQETQYF
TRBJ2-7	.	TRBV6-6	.	TGTGCCAGCAGTAGTGGACAGTATCTCGAGCAGTACTTC	CASSSGQYLEQYF
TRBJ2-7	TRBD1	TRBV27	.	TGTGCCAGCAGCCCCGGACAGGGTTGGTTGGACTACGAGCAGTACTTC	CASSPGQGWLDYEQYF
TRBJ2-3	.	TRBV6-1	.	TGTGCCAGCTATCTAGATACGCAGTATTTT	CASYLDTQYF
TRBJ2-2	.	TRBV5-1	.	TGCGCCAGCAGTTCTTCCCCTAAAAACACCGGGGAGCTGTTTTTT	CASSSSPKNTGELFF
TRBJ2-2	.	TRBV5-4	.	TGTGCCAGCAGCTTGGTACAGGGATTAGCCGGGGAGCTGTTTTTT	CASSLVQGLAGELFF
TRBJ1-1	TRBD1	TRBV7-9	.	TGTGCCAGCAGCCCCCTAGGGGACAGCACTGAAGCTTTCTTT	CASSPLGDSTEAFF
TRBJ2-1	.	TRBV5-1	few	TGCGCCAGCAGCCGACCCCCGGGTGAGCAGTTCTTC	CASSRPPGEQFF
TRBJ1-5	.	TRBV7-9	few	TGTGCCAGCAGCTTCGGGAAGGGTCAACCCCAGCATTTT	CASSFGKGQPQHF
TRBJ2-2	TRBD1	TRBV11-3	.	TGTGCCAGCAGCCGGAGAAGCGGACAGGCGGCGAACACCGGGGAGCTGTTTTTT	CASSRRSGQAANTGELFF
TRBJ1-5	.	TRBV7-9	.	TGTGCCAGCAGCTTTTCAGGGGACAATCAGCCCCAGCATTTT	CASSFSGDNQPQHF
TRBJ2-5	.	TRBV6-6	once	TGTGCCAGCAGTTTTTCGGAGACCCAGTACTTC	CASSFSETQYF
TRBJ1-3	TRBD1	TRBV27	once	TGTGCCAGCAGCCGAGACAGGGGCCCTGGAAACACCATATATTTT	CASSRDRGPGNTIYF